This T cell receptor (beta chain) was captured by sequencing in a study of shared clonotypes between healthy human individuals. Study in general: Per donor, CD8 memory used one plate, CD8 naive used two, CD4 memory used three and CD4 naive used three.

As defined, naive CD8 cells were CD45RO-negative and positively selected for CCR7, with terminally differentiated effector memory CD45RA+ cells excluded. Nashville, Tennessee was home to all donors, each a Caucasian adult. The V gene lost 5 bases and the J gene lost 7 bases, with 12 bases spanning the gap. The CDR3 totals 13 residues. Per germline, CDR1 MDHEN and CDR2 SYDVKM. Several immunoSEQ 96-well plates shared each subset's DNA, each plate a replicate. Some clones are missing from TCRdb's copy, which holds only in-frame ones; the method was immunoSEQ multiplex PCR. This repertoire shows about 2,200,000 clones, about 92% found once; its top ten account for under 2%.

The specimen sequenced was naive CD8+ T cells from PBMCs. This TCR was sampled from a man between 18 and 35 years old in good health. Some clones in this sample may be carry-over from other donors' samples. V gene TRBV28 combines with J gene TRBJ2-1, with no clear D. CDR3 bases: TGTGCCAGCAGTCGCCCCTCTCTTAATGAGCAGTTCTTC. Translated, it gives CASSRPSLNEQFF.